The following is a T cell receptor (beta chain) sequence with its context. The target antigen is unknown. Since all of the isolated RNA was reverse transcribed, expressed TCRB transcripts were what got sequenced. Produced via immunoSEQ multiplex PCR; TCRdb's table is partial and in-frame only. This table has about 400,000 clones, about 12% appearing once. This sample is drawn from a study of beta chain features in type 1 diabetes. Regarding the study as a whole: Cells expressing TCR highly could be over-represented by cDNA sequencing. Moderate yet significant TCRB CDR3 shortening was seen in Type 1 diabetes patients in all four CD4+ subsets.

CDR3 length: 14 residues. Germline V lookup: CDR1 LGHNA, CDR2 YSLEER. The ends lost 0 bases at V and 3 bases at J; junction bases unmatched: 2. CD45RO/CCR7/CD25/CD127/CD95/CD27 staining was used to isolate CD4+ naive, central memory, regulatory and stem cell-like memory cells by sorting. This TCR was sampled from a woman aged 18-30 years with type 1 diabetes. The sequencing sample was made of naive CD4+ T cells from blood. The rearrangement links TRBV4-3 to TRBJ2-7, with 7 bases lining up with TRBD2. Written as DNA, the CDR3 is TGCGCCAGCAGCCAAGATCGGGGGGACTACGAGCAGTACTTC. Its protein product is CASSQDRGDYEQYF.